The TCR beta chain under discussion was sequenced for a study of shared clonotypes between healthy human individuals (dated by TCRdb to about 2020). Some background on the complete study: The cohort included three men and two women between 18 and 49 years of age. To estimate repertoire size and how much clonotype sharing occurs between individuals, the study deeply sequenced the blood TCR repertoires of roughly 5 healthy adults. For each donor, CD4 naive and CD4 memory were each given three plates, CD8 naive was given two plates, and CD8 memory was given one plate. To increase sequencing depth and limit assay-specific biases, different laboratories used diverse techniques to prepare libraries and sequence TCR repertoires. Each donor's leukapheresis produced roughly between roughly 0.85 and 9.5 billion PBMCs.

Broad study findings and their caveats: About 5% of naive CD4, roughly 3.5% of naive CD8, approximately 2% of memory CD4, and about 0.4% of memory CD8 clonotypes were shared across a few donors. Higher generation probabilities were observed for clonotypes shared by all four sorted-subset donors than for non-shared clonotypes. Rarefaction of sorted-subset datasets indicated incomplete sequencing despite the large sequencing depth. Pairwise subsampling indicated that sequencing depth was expected to affect the degree of clonotype sharing among donors. Larger estimated clonotype richness was generally found for naive subsets than for memory subsets. Only blood was sampled, and tissue TCR repertoires likely differ from those in blood. Because the study included a small number of donors, the genetic and exposure-history diversity represented was limited.

Healthy HIV-negative adults with no recently reported acute infections or vaccinations were included as donors. Only Caucasian adults living in Nashville, Tennessee, USA were represented among the donors. Magnetic negative selection was used to enrich CD4+ T cells, after which naive cells were positively selected on CD45RA and the negative fraction became the memory subset. Blood was collected by leukapheresis, and PBMCs were isolated by Ficoll-Histopaque density gradient centrifugation and then cryopreserved in liquid nitrogen vapor phase. Analytical flow cytometry was used to check the purity and quantity of every magnetically sorted T cell population. Genomic DNA was isolated from every sorted fraction and measured by UV absorbance on a Nanodrop 2000c. CDR3 length: 14 amino acids, cysteine to phenylalanine. The sequence is cut down to CDR3 DNA, 42 bases in frame from base 1. V is reduced by 3 bases and J by 1 base, leaving a spacing of 7 bases between them. Sequences SNHLY (CDR1) and FYNNEI (CDR2) are obtained from the germline V gene.

TCR CDR3 regions were amplified from genomic DNA by multiplex PCR using the deep immunoSEQ assay. Genomic DNA extracted from each cell subset was distributed evenly over all wells of several immunoSEQ 96-well plates, and each plate served as one replicate. For sorted subsets, each replicate PCR was loaded with roughly 190 ng genomic DNA, equivalent to approximately 27,000 T cell genomes. Purified libraries were quantified with a Qubit 3.0 fluorometer, sized on a Bioanalyzer 2100, and re-quantified with the KAPA Library Quantification kit. Every immunoSEQ 96-well plate was sequenced on a separate single-read 150-cycle Illumina NextSeq 550 flow cell. The authors processed their data as follows. Because only junctional sequences without quality scores were contained in the immunoSEQ output, filtering matching that applied to full-length reads could not be performed. Sequences were annotated with PyIR, a Python wrapper for IgBLAST v1.9, and V/J genes and CDR3 were assigned using IMGT germline references. Reads were removed for weak V/J assignments (E-value above 1e-6), missing CDR3, stop codons, out-of-frame junctions, or ambiguous translated residues. V3J clonotypes were defined as sequences sharing the same inferred V gene, J gene, and CDR3 amino acid sequence. Percentage overlap between repertoires was computed as shared unique clonotypes divided by the size of the smaller repertoire. Repertoire richness was assessed with RTK rarefaction, the Chao1 estimator, and Recon v2.1 estimates of unobserved clonotypes. OLGA was used to compute generation probabilities for all TCRbeta clonotypes that the gDNA method yielded from a few donors. TCRdb obtained this table from immuneACCESS and retained in-frame rearrangements with V and J assigned. These tables miss some clones; where compared with another copy, unresolved V genes account for less than half of the shortfall, and the remainder is unexplained. D and trimming were read from the DNA, whereas the V and J calls and clone size are those reported in that table. This sample gives a few million clones in total; 93% of them show up just once. About 0.39% of the sample is taken by the ten largest.

In the case of this clone: The antigen it recognizes is unknown. Per-nucleotide qualities are absent, and no much larger clonotype sits a single base away.

The rearrangement combines TRBV2 with TRBJ1-5; the D gene cannot be resolved reliably. The TCR comes from a man aged 18-30 years in good health. Some clones in this sample may be carry-over from other donors' samples. Sample: naive CD4+ T cells from PBMCs. The meaning of the sample's cell subset or site label: CD45RA+ positively selected. This receptor has the CDR3 CASSEAASNQPQHF. The nucleotides read TGTGCCAGCAGTGAGGCGGCGAGCAATCAGCCCCAGCATTTT.